One T cell receptor beta chain is described in this entry. Antigen: not known. TCRdb independently ran MiXCR on the 5' RACE reads; one entry per CDR3 protein. Among under 700,000 distinct CDR3 sequences listed, roughly a sixth were seen once. CDR1 and CDR2 from the germline V gene are MNHNY and SVGAGI (reference sequence). The V end was cut by 7 bases, the J end by 2 bases, with 12 bases between. There are 13 residues in the CDR3. This record comes from a study of T cells after yellow fever vaccination. Study-wide findings and caveats: Post-booster repertoires contained most primary-vaccination clones again (around 97% CD4, roughly 91% CD8).

This TCR was sampled from a man between 18 and 35 years old who received the YFV17D yellow fever vaccine. This specimen was PBMCs, taken 5 to 6 days after the first yellow fever vaccination. V usage is TRBV6-6 and J usage is TRBJ2-7, with D possibly TRBD1 on 5 matching bases. The CDR3 protein is CASMGQRPYEQYV. The CDR3 DNA is TGTGCCAGCATGGGGCAGAGACCCTACGAGCAGTACGTC.